Presented here are 22 T cell receptor beta chains from one specimen sequenced in a study of radiotherapy plus CTLA-4 blockade in lung cancer. Assay used: immunoSEQ multiplex PCR; TCRdb lists only in-frame clones, some missing. The data hold some 50,000 clones, with less than 85% observed a single time. The sample was peripheral blood, taken from a patient treated with radiotherapy plus ipilimumab. The receptor set was obtained from a human donor with non-small cell lung cancer who had stable disease on radiotherapy plus ipilimumab.

J is TRBJ1-1 and V is TRBV6-1; D is uncertain. Looked up from germline, CDR1 is MNHNS and CDR2 is SASEGT. Trimming pared 2 bases from V and 2 bases from J, leaving 15 bases between. The CDR3 consists of 16 residues. The CDR3 coding sequence is TGTGCCAGCAGTGAAAGGGAGTACGGCGTTAACACTGAAGCTTTCTTT. Its translation is CASSEREYGVNTEAFF.

Only one count was recorded for this clone. The gene calls are TRBV10-3 and TRBJ1-2; 8 bases fit TRBD1. CDR3 length: 17 residues. The V gene end was trimmed by 4 bases and the J gene end by 2 bases; junction bases not matched to a gene: 12. Germline CDR1 ENHRY, CDR2 SYGVKD. The CDR3 here is CAISARAPGQENYGYTF. CDR3 nucleotides: TGTGCCATCAGTGCCCGGGCCCCGGGACAGGAAAACTATGGCTACACCTTC.

This chain links TRBV4-1 with TRBJ1-5; TRBD1 aligns across 7 bases. Germline trimming cut 1 base from V and 0 bases from J; bases unmatched to any gene: 3. Germline loops: CDR1 MGHRA, CDR2 YSYEKL. The CDR3 is 16 residues long. CDR3 DNA sequence: TGCGCCAGCAGCCAAGGGGGACAGACTAGCAATCAGCCCCAGCATTTT. Translation: CASSQGGQTSNQPQHF.

Of note for this clone: Its ends do not fully match the called genes, so a read error is possible. The chain combines TRBV9 with TRBJ1-2, with a possible D match to TRBD1 (6 bases). The CDR3 has 17 residues. Per the germline V gene, CDR1 is SGDLS and CDR2 is YYNGEE. The CDR3 spells CASSVNPRTDTNYGYIF. The CDR3 nucleotides are TGTGCCAGCAGCGTAAATCCTAGGACAGATACTAACTATGGCTACATCTTC. The full variable domain, its missing parts supplied by reference TRBV9 and TRBJ1-2, is DSGVTQTPKHLITATGQRVTLRCSPRSGDLSVYWYQQSLDQGLQFLIQYYNGEERAKGNILERFSAQQFPDLHSELNLSSLELGDSALYFCASSVNPRTDTNYGYIFGSGTRLTVV.

V gene TRBV6-1 combines with J gene TRBJ1-4; D is unclear. The CDR3 sequence is 15 residues long. CDR1 and CDR2 (germline): MNHNS, SASEGT. The V end was cut by 4 bases, the J end by 8 bases, with 17 bases between. The CDR3 protein is CASSAGHTGNEKLFF. CDR3 sequence (DNA): TGTGCCAGCAGTGCGGGTCATACGGGGAACGAAAAACTGTTTTTT.

This clone was found a few times. The V gene is TRBV29-1, the J gene TRBJ2-3; 9 bases match TRBD1. The V and J ends lost 5 bases and 7 bases, in that order; junction bases with no gene match: 1. There are 11 residues in the CDR3. Looked up from germline, CDR1 is SQVTM and CDR2 is ANQGSEA. This chain's CDR3 is CSVTGGHTQYF. The CDR3 DNA reads as TGCAGCGTTACAGGGGGCCATACGCAGTATTTT.

The chain is built from TRBV6-5 and TRBJ1-6; 10 nucleotides align to TRBD1. Germline values: CDR1 MNHEY, CDR2 SVGAGI. The CDR3 covers 16 residues. Trimming removed 2 bases from V and 7 bases from J; junction bases left unmatched: 5. This CDR3 reads CASSYLSGQGNSPLHF. CDR3 nucleotides: TGTGCCAGCAGTTACCTTTCGGGACAGGGGAATTCACCCCTCCACTTT.

V usage is TRBV5-4 and J usage is TRBJ1-1, with 9 nucleotides matching TRBD1. CDR3 length: 17 amino acids. V shed 1 base and J 2 bases; nucleotides not matched to a gene: 9. Germline V gene sequence: CDR1 SGHNT, CDR2 YYREEE (reference sequence). Here the CDR3 DNA reads TGTGCCAGCAGCTTGCGCCTTACGGGACAGGGAAACACTGAAGCTTTCTTT. Translated, it gives CASSLRLTGQGNTEAFF.

The chain joins TRBV5-4 to TRBJ2-1; 8 bases are a match to TRBD1. This CDR3 comprises 15 residues. Looked up from germline, CDR1 is SGHNT and CDR2 is YYREEE (reference sequence). V gave up 3 bases and J gave up 0 bases; unmatched junction bases: 2. The CDR3 DNA is TGTGCCAGCAGCTCGGACAGGGCCTCCTACAATGAGCAGTTCTTC. Protein product: CASSSDRASYNEQFF.

V gene TRBV6-5 combines with J gene TRBJ1-2; 8 bases fit TRBD1. CDR3 length equals 14 residues. Germline V gene sequence: CDR1 MNHEY, CDR2 SVGAGI. V lost 8 bases to trimming and J lost 8 bases; unmatched junction nucleotides: 13. CDR3 region: CASVDRTGTSGYTF. In nucleotides, the CDR3 is TGTGCCAGCGTAGATAGGACAGGGACTTCGGGCTACACCTTC.

The chain is built from TRBV4-3 and TRBJ2-4; 10 positions agree with TRBD2. J lost 2 bases, V lost 1 base, and 8 bases had no gene match. The CDR3 loop spans 18 amino acids. The germline V gene has CDR1 LGHNA and CDR2 YSLEER. Here the CDR3 DNA reads TGCGCCAGCAGCCAAGGGTTGCTAGCGGGGGCCTCCAAAAACATTCAGTACTTC. It translates to CASSQGLLAGASKNIQYF.

CDR3 region: CASSPGRPPNQPQHF. CDR3 DNA sequence: TGTGCCAGCAGTCCGGGCCGGCCTCCCAATCAGCCCCAGCATTTT. This sequence joins TRBV2 and TRBJ1-5, with D unclear. Germline values: CDR1 SNHLY, CDR2 FYNNEI. V was clipped by 5 bases and J by 3 bases, with 14 bases between them. The length of the CDR3 is 15 residues.

The chain links TRBV5-4 to TRBJ2-1; 9 nucleotides match TRBD1. The CDR3 is made up of 17 amino acids. The V gene end was trimmed by 3 bases and the J gene end by 2 bases; junction bases not matched to a gene: 9. Germline CDR1 is SGHNT and CDR2 is YYREEE (reference sequence). In nucleotides, the CDR3 is TGTGCCAGCAGCTCGGGCCCCGGGACAGGGACCTACAATGAGCAGTTCTTC. It translates to CASSSGPGTGTYNEQFF.

The chain has TRBV4-1 and TRBJ1-3; tentatively, D is TRBD1 (5 bases). CDR1 and CDR2 from the germline V gene are MGHRA and YSYEKL. This CDR3 is built from 17 residues. Trimming cost V 4 bases and J 3 bases, with 19 bases left between them. The CDR3 DNA follows: TGCGCCAGCAGCCTAGTCTTCGGGGGGTCGGGTGGAAACACCATATATTTT. It translates to CASSLVFGGSGGNTIYF.

For the CDR3, the DNA is TGTGCCAGCACCAGGGACTTAACTAATGAAAAACTGTTTTTT. It codes for CASTRDLTNEKLFF. V gene TRBV2 combines with J gene TRBJ1-4; possibly TRBD1 for D (5 bases). V lost 7 bases and J lost 1, with 10 bases in between. The germline V gene has CDR1 SNHLY and CDR2 FYNNEI. The CDR3 consists of 14 residues.

This clone was seen only a few times. This chain links TRBV7-7 with TRBJ2-5, with 8 bases that match TRBD2. The CDR3 totals 15 residues. The V gene end was trimmed by 4 bases and the J gene end by 4 bases; junction bases not matched to a gene: 8. Germline V gene sequence: CDR1 SSHAT, CDR2 FNYEAQ (reference sequence). This CDR3 reads CASSSHPREGETQYF. The CDR3 coding sequence is TGTGCCAGCAGCTCCCACCCCCGGGAGGGAGAGACCCAGTACTTC.

The V gene is TRBV10-2, the J gene TRBJ1-2; tentative D call: TRBD1 (5 bases). This CDR3 spans 12 amino acids. V dropped 4 bases and J dropped 4 bases, with 7 bases sitting between them. The V gene's germline CDR1 is WSHSY and CDR2 SAAADI. The CDR3 loop reads CASSADSYGYTF. The DNA of the CDR3 is TGCGCCAGCAGTGCTGACAGCTATGGCTACACCTTC.

This rearrangement joins TRBV18 to TRBJ1-1; the match to TRBD1 covers 7 bases. Per germline, CDR1 KGHSH and CDR2 LQKENI. The CDR3 sequence is 22 residues long. The trim removed 0 bases at V and 0 bases at J, leaving 22 bases unmatched. The CDR3 region has the DNA TGTGCCAGCTCACCACCGATATTTACAGGGGCGGAGGAAACCTCAATGAACACTGAAGCTTTCTTT. Translated: CASSPPIFTGAEETSMNTEAFF. Based on the CDR3 plus reference TRBV18 and TRBJ1-1, the full variable domain is NAGVMQNPRHLVRRRGQEARLRCSPMKGHSHVYWYRQLPEEGLKFMVYLQKENIIDESGMPKERFSAEFPKEGPSILRIQQVVRGDSAAYFCASSPPIFTGAEETSMNTEAFFGQGTRLTVV.

This chain joins TRBV14 and TRBJ2-1; D is undetermined. The CDR3 has 17 amino acids. The V gene lost 0 bases and the J gene lost 7 bases, with 19 bases spanning the gap. Germline V gene lookup returns CDR1 SGHDN and CDR2 FVKESK. The CDR3 region has the DNA TGTGCCAGCAGCCAAGATCTTCCAGGAGCTGGGTCGAATGAGCAGTTCTTC. Amino acids: CASSQDLPGAGSNEQFF. Full variable domain (missing parts from reference TRBV14 and TRBJ2-1): EAGVTQFPSHSVIEKGQTVTLRCDPISGHDNLYWYRRVMGKEIKFLLHFVKESKQDESGMPNNRFLAERTGGTYSTLKVQPAELEDSGVYFCASSQDLPGAGSNEQFFGPGTRLTVL.

This clone has just a few counts. V is TRBV5-4 and J is TRBJ2-2; D is ambiguous. This CDR3 region has 13 residues. CDR1 is SGHNT, CDR2 YYREEE, per germline (reference sequence). Between the trimmed V and J ends, which lost 1 base and 5 bases, there was a span of 6 bases. CDR3 nucleotides: TGTGCCAGCAGCTTGTGGGGAACCGGGGAGCTGTTTTTT. This gives the protein CASSLWGTGELFF.

The sample holds one count of this clone. The chain has TRBV29-1 and TRBJ1-6; 8 bases are shared with TRBD1. Trimming at V came to 6 bases and at J to 8 bases, leaving 6 bases not matched to a gene. Per germline, CDR1 SQVTM and CDR2 ANQGSEA. This CDR3 spans 13 amino acids. CDR3 sequence: CSVQQGVDSPLHF. The CDR3 DNA sequence: TGCAGCGTACAACAGGGGGTAGATTCACCCCTCCACTTT.

The chain links TRBV4-1 to TRBJ2-5, with D uncertain. Germline V gene lookup returns CDR1 MGHRA and CDR2 YSYEKL. Trimming took off 1 base at V and 3 bases at J, with 9 bases between the two ends. The CDR3 is made up of 14 amino acids. The CDR3 DNA sequence: TGCGCCAGCAGCCAAGTTGCAAGGAAAGAGACCCAGTACTTC. Translating gives CASSQVARKETQYF.